This entry lists 6 T cell receptor beta chains sequenced from one sample in a study of CD8 T cells in ankylosing spondylitis. General study points: Ankylosing spondylitis blood appeared to carry a characteristic TCR beta motif of fewer than 10 highly homologous variants.

Using its own MiXCR run on the 5' RACE reads, TCRdb lists one record per CDR3 protein. The top ten hold roughly a sixth of the sample, which has a few hundred thousand distinct CDR3 sequences, more than 20% seen once. Their antigens are not known. Sequenced input: blood, either unsorted or a sorted T cell fraction (not recorded which). The receptors here all came from a male donor with ankylosing spondylitis.

This chain joins TRBV14 and TRBJ2-7, with D perhaps matching TRBD1 or TRBD2 (5 bases each). The CDR3 runs 14 residues. V was cut by 0 bases and J by 5 bases, with 11 bases left in between. Germline CDR1 and CDR2: SGHDN and FVKESK. CDR3 in DNA: TGTGCCAGCAGCCAAGATTGGGGGAGCGACGAGCAGTACTTC. Translating it yields CASSQDWGSDEQYF. Drawing the rest from reference TRBV14 and TRBJ2-7, the complete variable domain is EAGVTQFPSHSVIEKGQTVTLRCDPISGHDNLYWYRRVMGKEIKFLLHFVKESKQDESGMPNNRFLAERTGGTYSTLKVQPAELEDSGVYFCASSQDWGSDEQYFGPGTRLTVT.

This clonotype was found once. V is TRBV5-1 and J is TRBJ2-2; 9 nucleotides agree with TRBD2. The CDR3 runs 19 residues. V shed 1 base, J shed 5 bases, and the junction held 15 bases outside the gene matches. Germline V gene data show CDR1 as SGHRS and CDR2 as YFSETQ. For the CDR3, the DNA is TGCGCCAGCAGCTTGACCAGTAGCCCATATAGCGGGAGTACCGGGGAGCTGTTTTTT. Its translation: CASSLTSSPYSGSTGELFF. The full variable domain, its missing parts supplied by reference TRBV5-1 and TRBJ2-2, is KAGVTQTPRYLIKTRGQQVTLSCSPISGHRSVSWYQQTPGQGLQFLFEYFSETQRNKGNFPGRFSGRQFSNSRSEMNVSTLELGDSALYLCASSLTSSPYSGSTGELFFGEGSRLTVL.

The rearrangement uses TRBV19 and TRBJ2-1, with 11 nucleotides matching TRBD2. Looked up from germline, CDR1 is LNHDA and CDR2 is SQIVND (reference sequence). The CDR3 is made up of 18 amino acids. V lost 1 base and J lost 0; bases outside the gene matches: 5. CDR3 protein: CASSIVRGTSGSYNEQFF. The CDR3 DNA reads as TGTGCCAGTAGTATAGTAAGGGGGACTAGCGGCTCCTACAATGAGCAGTTCTTC.

This clonotype turned up a few times. This sequence joins TRBV7-6 and TRBJ2-1; 7 positions agree with TRBD2. After removal of 5 bases from V and 3 bases from J, the junction contained 13 bases not matched to a gene. Germline V gene lookup returns CDR1 SGHVS and CDR2 FNYEAQ. The CDR3 covers 17 residues. The CDR3 DNA is TGTGCCAGCAGCGCGTATGACGGCGGGAGTTTCTACAATGAGCAGTTCTTC. This translates into CASSAYDGGSFYNEQFF.

This clonotype occurred a few times. The chain carries TRBV4-2 and TRBJ2-7; D could derive from TRBD1 or TRBD2 (5 bases each). Trimming removed 1 base at V and 2 bases at J, with 15 bases between. Per the germline V gene, CDR1 is LGHNA and CDR2 is YNFKEQ. CDR3 length: 16 amino acids. CDR3 sequence (DNA): TGTGCCAGCAGCCAAGTGGTCGGGGACCTAGCCTACGAGCAGTACTTC. This gives the protein CASSQVVGDLAYEQYF.

The V gene is TRBV5-1, the J gene TRBJ2-2, with D unresolved. V lost 2 bases and J lost 1, with 9 bases in between. Germline CDR1 reads SGHRS; CDR2 reads YFSETQ. The CDR3 length is 15 residues. The CDR3 DNA reads as TGCGCCAGCAGCTTTACCACAGTGAACACCGGGGAGCTGTTTTTT. Translation: CASSFTTVNTGELFF.